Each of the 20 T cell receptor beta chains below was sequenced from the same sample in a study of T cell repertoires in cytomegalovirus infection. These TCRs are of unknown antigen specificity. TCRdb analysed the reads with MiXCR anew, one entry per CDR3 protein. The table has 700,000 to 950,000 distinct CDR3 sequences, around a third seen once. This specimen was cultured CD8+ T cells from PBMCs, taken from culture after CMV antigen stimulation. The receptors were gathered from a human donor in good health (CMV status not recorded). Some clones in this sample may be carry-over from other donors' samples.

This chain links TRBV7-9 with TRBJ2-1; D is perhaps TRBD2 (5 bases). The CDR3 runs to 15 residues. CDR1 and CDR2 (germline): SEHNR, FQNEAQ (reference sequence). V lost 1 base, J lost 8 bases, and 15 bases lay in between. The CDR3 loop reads CASSLGGLGLDEQFF. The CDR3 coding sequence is TGTGCCAGCAGCTTAGGAGGGCTTGGCCTTGATGAGCAGTTCTTC.

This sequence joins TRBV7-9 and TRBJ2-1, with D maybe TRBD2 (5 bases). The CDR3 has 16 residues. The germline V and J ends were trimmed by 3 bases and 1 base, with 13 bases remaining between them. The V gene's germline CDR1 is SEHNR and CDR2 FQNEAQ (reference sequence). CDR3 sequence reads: CASSLLEGSSYNEQFF. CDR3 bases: TGTGCCAGCAGCTTGCTTGAGGGATCATCCTACAATGAGCAGTTCTTC.

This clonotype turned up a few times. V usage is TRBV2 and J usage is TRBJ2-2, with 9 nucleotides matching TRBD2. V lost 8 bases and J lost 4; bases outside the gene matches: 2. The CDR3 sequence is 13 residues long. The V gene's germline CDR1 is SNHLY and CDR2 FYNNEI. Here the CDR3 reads CASVSGGTGELFF. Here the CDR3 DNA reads TGTGCCAGCGTTAGCGGGGGCACCGGGGAGCTGTTTTTT.

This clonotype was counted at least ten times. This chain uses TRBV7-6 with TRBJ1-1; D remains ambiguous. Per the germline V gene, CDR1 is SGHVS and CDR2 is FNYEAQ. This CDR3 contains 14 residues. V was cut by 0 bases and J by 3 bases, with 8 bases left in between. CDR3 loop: CASSLAVDDTEAFF. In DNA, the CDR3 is TGTGCCAGCAGCTTAGCTGTGGATGACACTGAAGCTTTCTTT.

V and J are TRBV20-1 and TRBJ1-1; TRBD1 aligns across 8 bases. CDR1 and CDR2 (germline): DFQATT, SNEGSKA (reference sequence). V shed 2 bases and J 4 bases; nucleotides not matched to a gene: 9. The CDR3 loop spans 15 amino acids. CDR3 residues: CSARHTDRVITEAFF. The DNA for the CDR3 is TGCAGTGCTAGACACACGGACAGGGTCATCACTGAAGCTTTCTTT.

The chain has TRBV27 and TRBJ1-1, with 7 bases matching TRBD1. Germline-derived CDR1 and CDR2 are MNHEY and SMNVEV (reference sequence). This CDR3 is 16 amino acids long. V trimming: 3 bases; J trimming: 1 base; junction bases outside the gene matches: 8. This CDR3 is CASSLLYTGENTEAFF. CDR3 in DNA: TGTGCCAGCAGTTTGTTATATACAGGGGAGAACACTGAAGCTTTCTTT.

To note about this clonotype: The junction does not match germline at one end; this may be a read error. The CDR3 loop reads CTTSDDTFTSIPRPQHF. CDR3 nucleotides: TGTACCACCAGTGATGATACCTTTACTTCTATTCCCCGGCCCCAGCATTTT. V usage is TRBV24-1 and J usage is TRBJ1-5; unclear D gene. Germline V gives CDR1 KGHDR, CDR2 SFDVKD. This CDR3 has 17 residues.

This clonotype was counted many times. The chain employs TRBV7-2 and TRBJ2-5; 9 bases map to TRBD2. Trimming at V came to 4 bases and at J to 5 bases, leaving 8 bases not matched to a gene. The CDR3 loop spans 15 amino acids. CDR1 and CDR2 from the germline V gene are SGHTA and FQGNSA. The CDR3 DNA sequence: TGTGCCAGCAGCTATACAGCGGGGGGTGGCGAGACCCAGTACTTC. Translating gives CASSYTAGGGETQYF.

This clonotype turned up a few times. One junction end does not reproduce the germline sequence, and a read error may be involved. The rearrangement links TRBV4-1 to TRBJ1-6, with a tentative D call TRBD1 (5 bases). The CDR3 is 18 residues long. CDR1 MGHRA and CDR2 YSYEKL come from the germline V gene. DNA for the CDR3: TGTGCCAGCAGCCAAGTAAACAGAGAAGGGGAGTGGGGTTCACCCCTCCACTTT. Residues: CASSQVNREGEWGSPLHF.

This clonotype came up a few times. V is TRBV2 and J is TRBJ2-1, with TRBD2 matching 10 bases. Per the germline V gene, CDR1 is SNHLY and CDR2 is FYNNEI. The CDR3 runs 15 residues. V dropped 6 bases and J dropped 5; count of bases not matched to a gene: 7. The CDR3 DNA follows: TGTGCCAGCAGAGAGATAGCGGGGGGCCACAATGAGCAGTTCTTC. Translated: CASREIAGGHNEQFF.

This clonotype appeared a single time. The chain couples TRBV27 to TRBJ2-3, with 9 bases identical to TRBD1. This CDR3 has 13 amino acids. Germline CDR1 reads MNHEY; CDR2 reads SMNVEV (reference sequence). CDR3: CAAGGTGRDTQYF. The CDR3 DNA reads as TGTGCGGCGGGCGGGACAGGGAGAGATACGCAGTATTTT.

The CDR3 loop is CASSYSAQGGNQPQHF. The CDR3 region has the DNA TGTGCCAGCAGTTACTCAGCACAGGGTGGCAATCAGCCCCAGCATTTT. The rearrangement uses TRBV6-5 and TRBJ1-5, with D possibly TRBD1 on 6 matching bases. The V end was cut by 0 bases, the J end by 2 bases, with 11 bases between. The CDR3 runs to 16 residues. In germline, CDR1 is MNHEY, CDR2 SVGAGI.

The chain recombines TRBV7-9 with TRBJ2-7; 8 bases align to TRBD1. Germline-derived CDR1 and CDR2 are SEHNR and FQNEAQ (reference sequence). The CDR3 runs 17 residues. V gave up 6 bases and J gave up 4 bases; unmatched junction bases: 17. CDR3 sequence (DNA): TGTGCCAGCAGTCATCCCGGGACAGGAGAGTATGGGTACGAGCAGTACGTC. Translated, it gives CASSHPGTGEYGYEQYV.

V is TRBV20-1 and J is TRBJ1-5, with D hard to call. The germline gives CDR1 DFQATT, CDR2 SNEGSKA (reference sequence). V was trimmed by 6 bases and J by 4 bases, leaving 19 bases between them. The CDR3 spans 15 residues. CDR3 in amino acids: CSATGFSIGNQPQHF. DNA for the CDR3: TGCAGTGCCACGGGATTCTCAATAGGAAATCAGCCCCAGCATTTT.

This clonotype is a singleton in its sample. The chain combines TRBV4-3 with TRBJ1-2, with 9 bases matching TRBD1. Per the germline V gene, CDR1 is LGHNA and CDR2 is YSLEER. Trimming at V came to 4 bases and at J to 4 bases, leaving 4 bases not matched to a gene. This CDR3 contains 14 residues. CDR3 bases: TGCGCCAGCAGCCCAAGGGGACAGGGCTATGGCTACACCTTC. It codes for CASSPRGQGYGYTF.

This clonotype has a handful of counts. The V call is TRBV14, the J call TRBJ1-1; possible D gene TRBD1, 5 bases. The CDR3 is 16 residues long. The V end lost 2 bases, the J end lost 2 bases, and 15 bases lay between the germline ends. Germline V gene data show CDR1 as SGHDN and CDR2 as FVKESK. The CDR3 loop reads CASSQKTAGGNTEAFF. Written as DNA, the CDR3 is TGTGCCAGCAGCCAAAAGACAGCGGGGGGTAACACTGAAGCTTTCTTT.

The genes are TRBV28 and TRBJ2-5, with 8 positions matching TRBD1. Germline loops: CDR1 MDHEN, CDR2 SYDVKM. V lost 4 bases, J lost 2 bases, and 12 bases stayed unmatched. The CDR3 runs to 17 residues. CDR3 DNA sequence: TGTGCCAGCAGTTCCCCAACAGGCAACAGGGGGCAAGAGACCCAGTACTTC. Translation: CASSSPTGNRGQETQYF.

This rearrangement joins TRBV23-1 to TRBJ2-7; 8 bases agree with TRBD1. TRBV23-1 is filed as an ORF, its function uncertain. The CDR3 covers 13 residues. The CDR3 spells CALPGGGTYEQYF. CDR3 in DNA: TGCGCTTTGCCAGGGGGCGGGACCTACGAGCAGTACTTC.

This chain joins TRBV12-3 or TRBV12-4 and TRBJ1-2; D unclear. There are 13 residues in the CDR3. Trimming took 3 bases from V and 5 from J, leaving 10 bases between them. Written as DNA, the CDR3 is TGTGCCAGCAGTTTGTACCAGGCATATGGCTACACCTTC. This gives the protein CASSLYQAYGYTF.

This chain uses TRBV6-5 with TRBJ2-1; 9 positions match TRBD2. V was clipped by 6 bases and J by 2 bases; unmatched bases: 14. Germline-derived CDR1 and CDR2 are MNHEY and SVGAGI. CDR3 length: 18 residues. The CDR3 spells CASSQVRASGVPYNEQFF. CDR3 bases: TGTGCCAGCAGCCAAGTAAGGGCTAGCGGGGTTCCCTACAATGAGCAGTTCTTC.